What follows are 17 T cell receptor beta chains derived from one specimen sequenced in a study of shared clonotypes between healthy human individuals. Terminally differentiated effector memory CD45RA+ cells were excluded from the naive CD8 cells, which were CD45RO-negative and positively selected for CCR7. Clones were read by immunoSEQ multiplex PCR, and TCRdb kept only the in-frame ones, dropping some. The repertoire consists of 800,000 or so clones, with 96% occurring once and the leading ten covering less than 0.3%. Input material: naive CD8+ T cells sorted from blood. The receptors derive from a man aged 30 to 39 in good health.

The chain uses TRBV19 and TRBJ2-7; 8 bases are a match to TRBD2. CDR1 is LNHDA, CDR2 SQIVND, per germline (reference sequence). The CDR3 consists of 13 residues. V lost 3 bases, J lost 7 bases, and 5 bases stayed unmatched. The CDR3: CASSIATSAEQYF. The CDR3 DNA reads as TGTGCCAGTAGTATTGCGACTAGCGCGGAGCAGTACTTC.

This clone was observed once. J is TRBJ2-1 and V is TRBV19; 11 bases fit TRBD2. The trim removed 7 bases at V and 4 bases at J, leaving 6 bases unmatched. CDR1 is LNHDA, CDR2 SQIVND, per germline (reference sequence). The CDR3 loop spans 15 amino acids. CDR3 sequence: CASTDSGRGYNEQFF. The CDR3 DNA reads as TGTGCCAGTACCGATAGCGGGAGGGGATACAATGAGCAGTTCTTC.

The V and J genes are TRBV20-1 and TRBJ2-5; D not certain. V lost 6 bases, J lost 0 bases, and 2 bases lay in between. The CDR3 runs to 10 residues. CDR1 is DFQATT and CDR2 is SNEGSKA in the germline V gene (reference sequence). CDR3: CSAHQETQYF. The CDR3 coding sequence is TGCAGTGCACACCAAGAGACCCAGTACTTC.

The chain is built from TRBV6-5 and TRBJ2-7; 8 bases are shared with TRBD1. Germline V CDR1 and CDR2: MNHEY, SVGAGI. This CDR3 has 15 residues. Trimming at V came to 5 bases and at J to 3 bases, leaving 9 bases not matched to a gene. The CDR3 is CASSTTLTGGYEQYF. The CDR3 DNA follows: TGTGCCAGCAGTACAACCCTTACAGGGGGCTACGAGCAGTACTTC.

This clone was observed a few times. The genes are TRBV5-1 and TRBJ2-5; 8 nucleotides match TRBD1. Germline loops: CDR1 SGHRS, CDR2 YFSETQ. This CDR3 is 16 amino acids long. With 4 bases clipped from V and 1 base from J, the junction kept 9 bases outside the gene matches. DNA for the CDR3: TGCGCCAGCAGCGTTTGGACAGGGCAAGTCCAAGAGACCCAGTACTTC. Protein: CASSVWTGQVQETQYF. The whole variable domain, filled in from reference TRBV5-1 and TRBJ2-5, reads KAGVTQTPRYLIKTRGQQVTLSCSPISGHRSVSWYQQTPGQGLQFLFEYFSETQRNKGNFPGRFSGRQFSNSRSEMNVSTLELGDSALYLCASSVWTGQVQETQYFGPGTRLLVL.

The V call is TRBV18, the J call TRBJ2-7; 12 nucleotides align to TRBD2. The junction had 4 bases not matched to a gene; V was cut back by 4 bases and J by 3 bases. The CDR3 totals 15 residues. Per the germline V gene, CDR1 is KGHSH and CDR2 is LQKENI. CDR3 residues: CASSRTSGNLYEQYF. The DNA for the CDR3 is TGTGCCAGCTCACGGACTAGCGGGAATCTCTACGAGCAGTACTTC.

This chain connects TRBV13 to TRBJ2-7, with 7 bases matching TRBD2. Germline values: CDR1 PRHDT, CDR2 FYEKMQ (reference sequence). The CDR3 extends over 16 amino acids. The ends lost 6 bases at V and 7 bases at J; junction bases unmatched: 18. The CDR3 nucleotides read TGTGCCAGCAGTCGATCTGCGACTAGCCGATCTTGGGAGCAGTACTTC. It specifies CASSRSATSRSWEQYF.

The chain couples TRBV5-4 to TRBJ1-2, with a tentative D call TRBD1 (6 bases). Between the trimmed V and J ends, which lost 5 bases and 8 bases, there was a span of 16 bases. Germline V gene sequence: CDR1 SGHNT, CDR2 YYREEE (reference sequence). This CDR3 region has 13 residues. The CDR3 sequence: CASRSQGRKGYTF. The CDR3 region has the DNA TGTGCCAGCAGGTCACAGGGTCGGAAAGGCTACACCTTC.

This chain joins TRBV5-6 and TRBJ1-5; D not resolved. V dropped 1 base and J dropped 0 bases, with 11 bases sitting between them. Germline lookup yields CDR1 SGHDT and CDR2 YYEEEE. This CDR3 has 16 residues. The CDR3 nucleotides read TGTGCCAGCAGCTTGAGGGCCGGTTATAGCAATCAGCCCCAGCATTTT. Translating it yields CASSLRAGYSNQPQHF.

The chain has TRBV28 and TRBJ1-5; 8 bases are shared with TRBD1. Germline V CDR1 and CDR2: MDHEN, SYDVKM. This CDR3 spans 16 amino acids. Trimming took 3 bases from V and 0 from J; bases not matched to a gene: 4. The DNA for the CDR3 is TGTGCCAGCAGTTTGGGGACAGGTTATAGCAATCAGCCCCAGCATTTT. This codes for CASSLGTGYSNQPQHF. The whole variable domain, remainder taken from reference TRBV28 and TRBJ1-5, is DVKVTQSSRYLVKRTGEKVFLECVQDMDHENMFWYRQDPGLGLRLIYFSYDVKMKEKGDIPEGYSVSREKKERFSLILESASTNQTSMYLCASSLGTGYSNQPQHFGDGTRLSIL.

This chain uses TRBV2 with TRBJ2-7; D is undetermined. Per germline, CDR1 SNHLY and CDR2 FYNNEI. V gave up 6 bases and J gave up 6 bases, with 12 bases separating them. The CDR3 has 12 residues. CDR3 sequence reads: CASRFRYGEQYF. CDR3 sequence (DNA): TGTGCCAGCAGATTCAGGTATGGCGAGCAGTACTTC.

In this sample, this clone turned up once. This chain connects TRBV6-5 to TRBJ2-3; tentatively, D is TRBD1 (6 bases). Trimming took off 6 bases at V and 4 bases at J, with 8 bases between the two ends. CDR3 size: 12 residues. CDR1 MNHEY and CDR2 SVGAGI come from the germline V gene. The CDR3 coding sequence is TGTGCCAGCAGGGACAGTTCAGATACGCAGTATTTT. Its translation is CASRDSSDTQYF.

The J gene is TRBJ2-7, the V gene TRBV7-6, with 8 bases that match TRBD1. The CDR3 has 13 amino acids. The J segment lost 3 bases and the V segment lost 8 bases, leaving 6 bases of the junction unmatched. Germline CDR1 SGHVS, CDR2 FNYEAQ. The DNA for the CDR3 is TGTGCCAGCGGCCAGGACAGGGTCTACGAGCAGTACTTC. It yields the protein CASGQDRVYEQYF.

The rearrangement uses TRBV28 and TRBJ2-3, with D tentatively TRBD2 (6 bases). This CDR3 is built from 15 residues. CDR1 is MDHEN, CDR2 SYDVKM, per germline. V lost 6 bases and J lost 0, with 13 bases in between. CDR3 nucleotide sequence: TGTGCCAGCAGATCCCAGCGGGCCAGCACAGATACGCAGTATTTT. It encodes CASRSQRASTDTQYF.

V usage is TRBV7-3 and J usage is TRBJ2-3; 8 nucleotides match TRBD2. V lost 2 bases to trimming and J lost 6 bases; unmatched junction nucleotides: 16. CDR3 length: 18 residues. Germline V gene lookup returns CDR1 SGHTA and CDR2 FQGTGA. CDR3 protein: CASSLGGLAGPLGDTQYF. The CDR3 DNA follows: TGTGCCAGCAGCTTAGGGGGCCTAGCGGGTCCACTTGGCGATACGCAGTATTTT.

Only one count was recorded for this clone. The rearrangement uses TRBV5-4 and TRBJ2-6, with unresolved D. Germline CDR1 SGHNT, CDR2 YYREEE (reference sequence). This CDR3 is 13 amino acids long. The CDR3 bases are TGTGTAGGGCTTTTCTCTGGGGCCAACGTCCTGACTTTC. Protein product: CVGLFSGANVLTF.

The chain uses TRBV14 and TRBJ2-7; TRBD2 matches at 8 bases. The CDR3 runs 14 residues. V lost 5 bases, J lost 2 bases, and 5 bases stayed unmatched. Germline V gene lookup returns CDR1 SGHDN and CDR2 FVKESK. CDR3 region: CASSSTSGPYEQYF. The CDR3 coding sequence is TGTGCCAGCAGCTCAACTAGCGGCCCCTACGAGCAGTACTTC.